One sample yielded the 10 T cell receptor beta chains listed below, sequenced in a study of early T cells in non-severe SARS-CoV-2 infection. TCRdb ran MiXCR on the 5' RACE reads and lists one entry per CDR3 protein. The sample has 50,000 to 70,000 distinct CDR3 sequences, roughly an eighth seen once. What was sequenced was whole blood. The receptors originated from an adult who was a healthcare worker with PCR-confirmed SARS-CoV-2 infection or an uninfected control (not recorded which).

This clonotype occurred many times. The CDR3 coding sequence is TGCAGTGCTAGTCCTAGCGGGAGTGATGAGACCCAGTACTTC. Amino acids: CSASPSGSDETQYF. This chain uses TRBV20-1 with TRBJ2-5, with 10 bases aligning to TRBD2. CDR1 is DFQATT, CDR2 SNEGSKA, per germline (reference sequence). The CDR3 is made up of 14 amino acids. V was clipped by 3 bases and J by 5 bases; unmatched bases: 6.

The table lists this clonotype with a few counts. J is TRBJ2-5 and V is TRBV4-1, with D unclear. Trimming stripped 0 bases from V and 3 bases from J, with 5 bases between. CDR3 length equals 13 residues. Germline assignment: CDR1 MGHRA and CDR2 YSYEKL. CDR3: CASSQEAEETQYF. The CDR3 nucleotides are TGCGCCAGCAGCCAAGAAGCTGAAGAGACCCAGTACTTC.

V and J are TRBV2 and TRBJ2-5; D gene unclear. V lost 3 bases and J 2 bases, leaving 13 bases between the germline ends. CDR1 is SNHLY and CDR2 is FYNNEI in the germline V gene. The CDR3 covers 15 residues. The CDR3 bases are TGTGCCAGCAGTGAGGGTTTCTGGAGACAAGAGACCCAGTACTTC. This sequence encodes CASSEGFWRQETQYF.

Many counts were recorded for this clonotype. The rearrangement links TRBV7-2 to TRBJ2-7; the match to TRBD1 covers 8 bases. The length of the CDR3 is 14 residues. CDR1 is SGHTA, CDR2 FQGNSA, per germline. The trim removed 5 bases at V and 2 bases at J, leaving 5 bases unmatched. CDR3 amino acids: CASSLTGDTYEQYF. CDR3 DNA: TGTGCCAGCAGCCTGACAGGGGACACCTACGAGCAGTACTTC.

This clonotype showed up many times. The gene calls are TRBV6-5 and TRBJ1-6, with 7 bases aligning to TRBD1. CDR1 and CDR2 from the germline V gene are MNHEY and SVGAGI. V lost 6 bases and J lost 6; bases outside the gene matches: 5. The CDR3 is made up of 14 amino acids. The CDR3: CASREQGSNSPLHF. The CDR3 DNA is TGTGCCAGCAGGGAACAGGGGAGTAATTCACCCCTCCACTTT.

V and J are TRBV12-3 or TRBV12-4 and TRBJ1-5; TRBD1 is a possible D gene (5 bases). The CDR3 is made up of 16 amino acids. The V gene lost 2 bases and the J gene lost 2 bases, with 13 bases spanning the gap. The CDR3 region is CASSLYQGKGNQPQHF. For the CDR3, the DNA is TGTGCCAGCAGTTTATACCAGGGAAAGGGCAATCAGCCCCAGCATTTT.

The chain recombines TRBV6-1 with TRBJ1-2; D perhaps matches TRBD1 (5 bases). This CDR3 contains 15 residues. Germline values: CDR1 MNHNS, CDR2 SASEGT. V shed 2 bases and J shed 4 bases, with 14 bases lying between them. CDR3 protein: CASSERGALRYGYTF. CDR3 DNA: TGTGCCAGCAGTGAACGCGGGGCACTCCGCTATGGCTACACCTTC.

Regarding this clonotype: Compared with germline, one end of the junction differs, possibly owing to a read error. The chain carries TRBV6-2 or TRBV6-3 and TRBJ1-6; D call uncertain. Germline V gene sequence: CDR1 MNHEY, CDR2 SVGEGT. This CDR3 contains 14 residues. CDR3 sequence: CASSPPGFDSSLHF. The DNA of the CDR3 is TGTGCCAGCAGCCCCCCCGGGTTCGATTCATCCCTCCACTTT.

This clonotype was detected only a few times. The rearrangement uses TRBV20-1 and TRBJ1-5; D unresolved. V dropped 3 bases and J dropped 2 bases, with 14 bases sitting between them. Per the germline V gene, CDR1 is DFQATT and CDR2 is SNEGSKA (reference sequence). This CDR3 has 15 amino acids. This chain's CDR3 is CSASPRGSGNQPQHF. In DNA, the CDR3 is TGCAGTGCTAGCCCTAGAGGGTCGGGCAATCAGCCCCAGCATTTT.

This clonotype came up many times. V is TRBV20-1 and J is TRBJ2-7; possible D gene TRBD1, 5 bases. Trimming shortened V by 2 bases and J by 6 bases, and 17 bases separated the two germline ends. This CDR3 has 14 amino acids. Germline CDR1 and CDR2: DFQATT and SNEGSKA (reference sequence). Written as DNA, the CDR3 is TGCAGTGCTAGATCCCTCGCAGGGCAGGCCGAGCAGTACTTC. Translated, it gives CSARSLAGQAEQYF.